These T cell receptor beta chains were read from a single sample in a study of blood T cell repertoires in COVID-19. This table comes from immunoSEQ multiplex PCR, and its TCRdb copy is limited to in-frame clones, with some not included. The sample yields more than 150,000 clones, about 80% seen once. The specimen was peripheral blood. Receptors were obtained from an older woman with acute or convalescent COVID-19. Both conserved end residues are part of each CDR3. Each record gives: D gene, clone size, J gene, V gene, CDR3 protein, CDR3 DNA. The D gene is left open where the match is weak. Size values are once, few and many counts, or a class for expanded clones, and some rows have none.

D: -
size: -
J: TRBJ2-5
V: TRBV6-5
CDR3: CASSFGQETQYF
DNA: TGTGCCAGCAGTTTCGGCCAAGAGACCCAGTACTTC

D: -
size: -
J: TRBJ2-2
V: TRBV6-5
CDR3: CASLRGSANTGELFF
DNA: TGTGCCAGCCTTCGGGGGAGCGCGAACACCGGGGAGCTGTTTTTT

D: -
size: -
J: TRBJ2-2
V: TRBV20-1
CDR3: CSASREWDTGELFF
DNA: TGCAGTGCTAGTCGGGAGTGGGACACCGGGGAGCTGTTTTTT

D: -
size: -
J: TRBJ2-3
V: TRBV29-1
CDR3: CSVLAQGGTDTQYF
DNA: TGCAGCGTACTAGCCCAAGGTGGCACAGATACGCAGTATTTT

D: TRBD2
size: -
J: TRBJ2-1
V: TRBV18
CDR3: CASSPTGLAGYNEQFF
DNA: TGTGCCAGCTCACCGACCGGACTAGCCGGTTACAATGAGCAGTTCTTC

D: -
size: -
J: TRBJ1-5
V: TRBV18
CDR3: CASSRGGDNQPQHF
DNA: TGTGCCAGCTCACGAGGGGGGGACAATCAGCCCCAGCATTTT

D: TRBD1
size: -
J: TRBJ1-2
V: TRBV27
CDR3: CASTPAGTGGLHYGYTF
DNA: TGTGCCAGCACTCCCGCCGGGACAGGGGGCCTCCATTATGGCTACACCTTC

D: TRBD2
size: -
J: TRBJ2-5
V: TRBV5-6
CDR3: CASSSAGLAGDETQYF
DNA: TGTGCCAGCAGCTCGGCGGGGCTAGCGGGAGATGAGACCCAGTACTTC

D: -
size: -
J: TRBJ2-3
V: TRBV18
CDR3: CASSPQGLLGTDTQYF
DNA: TGTGCCAGCTCACCACAGGGACTGCTAGGCACAGATACGCAGTATTTT

D: -
size: -
J: TRBJ2-5
V: TRBV3-1/TRBV3-2
CDR3: CASSQEIASRETQYF
DNA: TGTGCCAGCAGCCAAGAAATAGCTTCTCGTGAGACCCAGTACTTC

D: -
size: -
J: TRBJ2-5
V: TRBV7-9
CDR3: CASSLGTGPSETQYF
DNA: TGTGCCAGCAGCTTAGGTACAGGGCCTAGCGAGACCCAGTACTTC

D: TRBD1
size: -
J: TRBJ2-7
V: TRBV4-1
CDR3: CASSQRRGQFSYEQYF
DNA: TGCGCCAGCAGCCAACGAAGGGGGCAGTTCTCCTACGAGCAGTACTTC

D: -
size: few
J: TRBJ1-4
V: TRBV5-4
CDR3: CASSSAGINEKLFF
DNA: TGTGCCAGCAGCTCGGCAGGGATTAATGAAAAACTGTTTTTT

D: -
size: -
J: TRBJ2-3
V: TRBV7-9
CDR3: CASSSEGSLGDTQYF
DNA: TGTGCCAGCAGCTCCGAGGGATCGCTTGGGGATACGCAGTATTTT

D: TRBD1
size: once
J: TRBJ1-2
V: TRBV18
CDR3: CASSQSGGLNYGYTF
DNA: TGTGCCAGCTCACAATCAGGGGGCCTTAACTATGGCTACACCTTC

D: -
size: few
J: TRBJ2-7
V: TRBV6-5
CDR3: CASIGQWPYEQYF
DNA: TGTGCCAGCATTGGACAGTGGCCCTACGAGCAGTACTTC

D: TRBD1
size: -
J: TRBJ2-6
V: TRBV9
CDR3: CASSPRTGSDSGANVLTF
DNA: TGTGCCAGCAGCCCCCGGACAGGGTCGGACTCTGGGGCCAACGTCCTGACTTTC

D: -
size: -
J: TRBJ1-6
V: TRBV12-3/TRBV12-4
CDR3: CASSFGGVSPLHF
DNA: TGTGCCAGCAGTTTTGGGGGGGTTTCACCCCTCCACTTT

D: -
size: once
J: TRBJ1-2
V: TRBV5-4
CDR3: CASSPPTGWGGYTF
DNA: TGTGCCAGCAGCCCCCCGACAGGTTGGGGTGGCTACACCTTC

D: -
size: -
J: TRBJ2-7
V: TRBV7-2
CDR3: CASSLDTFYEQYF
DNA: TGTGCCAGCAGCTTGGACACCTTCTACGAGCAGTACTTC

D: -
size: -
J: TRBJ1-6
V: TRBV5-1
CDR3: CASSLGGRFSVGSPLHF
DNA: TGCGCCAGCAGCTTGGGGGGGCGCTTTTCAGTAGGTTCACCCCTCCACTTT

D: TRBD1
size: once
J: TRBJ1-2
V: TRBV11-2
CDR3: CASSLVGTGYGYTF
DNA: TGTGCCAGCAGCTTAGTTGGGACAGGTTATGGCTACACCTTC